Listed below are T cell receptor beta chains from one sample, sequenced in a study of shared clonotypes between healthy human individuals. Profiling relied on immunoSEQ multiplex PCR, and the TCRdb table lists in-frame clones only, not all of them. The repertoire includes about 770,000 clones, just under 75% of them detected once, and about 1.8% sits in the top ten. Source material: memory CD4+ T cells sorted from blood. These receptors were taken from a woman aged 25 to 45 in good health. The conserved cysteine and the conserved F or W are not part of the CDR3 here. A D gene is named only where the DNA matches it firmly. Clone size is given for some rows only: seen once, a few or many times, or a class if the clone is expanded.

CDR3 length,D gene,J gene,clone size,V gene,CDR3 protein
13,NA,TRBJ2-3,NA,TRBV5-4,ASSFSGSRTDTQY
14,NA,TRBJ2-3,once,TRBV1,TSSQDDREGPDTQY
17,TRBD2,TRBJ2-4,NA,TRBV28,ASSRATVSGSGAKNIQY
13,NA,TRBJ2-7,few,TRBV7-8,ASSLLGGMAYEQY
12,TRBD1,TRBJ2-7,few,TRBV5-1,ASRTGTGDLEQY
13,NA,TRBJ1-2,NA,TRBV28,ASRVPGEGRYGYT
9,NA,TRBJ2-2,NA,TRBV4-1,ASSLHGELF
11,NA,TRBJ2-7,NA,TRBV7-2,ASSPDRTYEQY
14,TRBD1,TRBJ1-3,few,TRBV19,ASGATGQPSGNTIY
12,NA,TRBJ2-7,few,TRBV9,ASSVAPGSREQY
16,NA,TRBJ1-5,NA,TRBV19,ASSISLSKQGSWQPQH
13,TRBD1,TRBJ2-1,NA,TRBV5-4,ASSLPGQRYNEQF
14,TRBD1,TRBJ2-6,NA,TRBV27,ASSRQGSSGANVLT
16,NA,TRBJ2-1,NA,TRBV4-1,ASSPGPNGSRSYNEQF
12,TRBD2,TRBJ2-5,once,TRBV29-1,SVEGLAGQETQY
10,TRBD2,TRBJ2-5,NA,TRBV29-1,SVVGLAETQY
12,TRBD2,TRBJ2-7,once,TRBV7-2,ASSLGTTNYEQY
13,TRBD1,TRBJ1-2,NA,TRBV19,ASRSLTGGNYGYT
14,NA,TRBJ1-2,once,TRBV10-3,AISAAGEAVDYGYT
14,TRBD1,TRBJ1-5,NA,TRBV5-1,ASSPGTGGAFQPQH
14,TRBD2,TRBJ2-6,NA,TRBV7-6,ASSLSGGSGANVLT
10,NA,TRBJ1-1,NA,TRBV7-9,ASRQGNTEAF
9,NA,TRBJ1-1,NA,TRBV28,ASRGFTEAF
12,NA,TRBJ1-2,NA,TRBV6-1,ASRRQSLGDGYT
13,TRBD1,TRBJ2-1,NA,TRBV19,ASRAGQVGLNEQF